Below are 8 T cell receptor beta chains sequenced from a single sample in a study of preoperative IRX-2 immunotherapy in early breast cancer. Using immunoSEQ multiplex PCR, the repertoire was profiled, and TCRdb retains in-frame clones only, with some absent. The sample consists of 20,000 to 30,000 clones, approximately 81% of them appearing once. Treatment defined: preoperative locoregional IRX-2 cytokine immunotherapy. The sample here was lymph node tissue, taken after IRX-2 immunotherapy. The receptor set was obtained from a human donor with breast cancer.

The chain joins TRBV28 to TRBJ2-5; 7 nucleotides align to TRBD1. This CDR3 is 12 amino acids long. V shed 8 bases, J shed 4 bases, and the junction held 4 bases outside the gene matches. Germline-derived CDR1 and CDR2 are MDHEN and SYDVKM. The chain's CDR3 is CASVGGAETQYF. CDR3 in DNA: TGTGCCAGCGTAGGGGGCGCAGAGACCCAGTACTTC.

The chain employs TRBV7-1 and TRBJ1-3; D unclear. Being an ORF, TRBV7-1 has a function that is uncertain. Trimming cost V 4 bases and J 4 bases, with 14 bases left between them. The CDR3 has 15 residues. The DNA of the CDR3 is TGTGCCAGCAGCTTAAGGTCCTTTGCAGGAAACACCATATATTTT. Translating it yields CASSLRSFAGNTIYF.

This sequence joins TRBV6-8 and TRBJ1-2, with D tentatively TRBD1 (6 bases). V lost 10 bases, J lost 4 bases, and 16 bases lay in between. Looked up from germline, CDR1 is MNHGY and CDR2 is SAAAGT. The CDR3 length is 13 residues. Written as DNA, the CDR3 is TGTGCCACGTGGGGGGGCATCGGCTATGGCTACACCTTC. It translates to CATWGGIGYGYTF.

The chain recombines TRBV5-1 with TRBJ2-2, with D perhaps given as TRBD1 or TRBD2 (5 bases each). Germline CDR1 is SGHRS and CDR2 is YFSETQ. This CDR3 spans 14 amino acids. V lost 4 bases, J lost 6 bases, and 13 bases lay in between. CDR3 in DNA: TGCGCCAGCAGCCGTGGGGACGCATCCGGGGAGCTGTTTTTT. Residues: CASSRGDASGELFF. Drawing the rest from reference TRBV5-1 and TRBJ2-2, the complete variable domain is KAGVTQTPRYLIKTRGQQVTLSCSPISGHRSVSWYQQTPGQGLQFLFEYFSETQRNKGNFPGRFSGRQFSNSRSEMNVSTLELGDSALYLCASSRGDASGELFFGEGSRLTVL.

This rearrangement joins TRBV6-8 to TRBJ2-1; 11 bases agree with TRBD2. Germline V gene sequence: CDR1 MNHGY, CDR2 SAAAGT. The CDR3 is 18 amino acids. V lost 6 bases and J lost 9; bases outside the gene matches: 19. The CDR3 DNA follows: TGTGCCAGCAGCTTTTCGGGACTAGCGGATTTCGGAGTCCGTGAGCAGTTCTTC. It is translated as CASSFSGLADFGVREQFF.

This chain uses TRBV10-2 with TRBJ2-7, with 11 nucleotides matching TRBD2. CDR1 and CDR2 from the germline V gene are WSHSY and SAAADI. The V segment lost 6 bases and the J segment 0 bases; nucleotides outside the gene matches: 4. CDR3 length: 15 amino acids. Here the CDR3 reads CASRETSGSSYEQYF. In nucleotides, the CDR3 is TGCGCCAGCAGAGAAACTAGCGGGAGCTCCTACGAGCAGTACTTC.

Judged by abundance, this clone is medium-sized. The rearrangement joins TRBV11-3 to TRBJ2-1, with TRBD1 matching over 9 bases. V was clipped by 4 bases and J by 6 bases; unmatched bases: 10. CDR3 size: 16 residues. Germline CDR1 is SGHNT and CDR2 is YENEEA. The CDR3 region is CASSSPRDRASNEQFF. In DNA form, the CDR3 reads TGTGCCAGCAGCTCCCCTCGGGACAGGGCATCCAATGAGCAGTTCTTC.

The chain carries TRBV28 and TRBJ2-7, with D perhaps matching TRBD2 (5 bases). Germline CDR1 MDHEN, CDR2 SYDVKM. The ends were cut back, 3 bases at V and 9 bases at J, with 18 bases in the middle. The CDR3 length is 14 residues. The CDR3 DNA reads TGTGCCAGCAGTTTGGGTTCTACCGATGCGGGGCAGTACTTC. Protein sequence: CASSLGSTDAGQYF.